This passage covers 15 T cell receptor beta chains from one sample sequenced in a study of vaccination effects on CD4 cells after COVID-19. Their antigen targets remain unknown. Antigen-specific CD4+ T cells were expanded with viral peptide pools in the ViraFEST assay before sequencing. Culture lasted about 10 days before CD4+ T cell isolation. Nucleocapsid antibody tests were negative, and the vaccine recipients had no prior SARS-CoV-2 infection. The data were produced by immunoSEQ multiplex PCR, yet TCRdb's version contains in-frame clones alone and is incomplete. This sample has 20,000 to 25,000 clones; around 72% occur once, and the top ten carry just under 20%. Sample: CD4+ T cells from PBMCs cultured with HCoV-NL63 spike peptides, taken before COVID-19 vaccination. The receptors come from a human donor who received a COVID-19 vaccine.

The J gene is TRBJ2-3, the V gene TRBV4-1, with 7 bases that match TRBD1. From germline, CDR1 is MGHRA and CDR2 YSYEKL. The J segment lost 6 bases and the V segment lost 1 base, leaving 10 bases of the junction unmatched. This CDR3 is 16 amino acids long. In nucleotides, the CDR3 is TGCGCCAGCAGCCAAGTAGGAAGGGGGCGGATCGATACGCAGTATTTT. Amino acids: CASSQVGRGRIDTQYF.

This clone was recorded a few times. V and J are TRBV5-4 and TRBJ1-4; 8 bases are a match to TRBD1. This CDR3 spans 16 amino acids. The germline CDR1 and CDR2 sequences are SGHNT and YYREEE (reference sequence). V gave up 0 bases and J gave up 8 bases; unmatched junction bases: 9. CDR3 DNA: TGTGCCAGCAGCTTGGGCCGACAGGGGCAGGGGGAAAAACTGTTTTTT. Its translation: CASSLGRQGQGEKLFF.

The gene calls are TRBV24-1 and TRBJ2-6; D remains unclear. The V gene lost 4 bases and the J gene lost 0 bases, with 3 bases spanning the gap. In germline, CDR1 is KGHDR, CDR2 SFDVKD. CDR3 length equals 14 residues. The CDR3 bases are TGTGCCACCAGTGAGGGCTCTGGGGCCAACGTCCTGACTTTC. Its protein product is CATSEGSGANVLTF.

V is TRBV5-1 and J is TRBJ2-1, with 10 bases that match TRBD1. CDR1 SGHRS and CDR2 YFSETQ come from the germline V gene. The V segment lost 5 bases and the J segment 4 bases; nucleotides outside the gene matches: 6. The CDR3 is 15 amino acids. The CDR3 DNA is TGCGCCAGCAGTCGGGACAGGGGAGAGTACAATGAGCAGTTCTTC. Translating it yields CASSRDRGEYNEQFF.

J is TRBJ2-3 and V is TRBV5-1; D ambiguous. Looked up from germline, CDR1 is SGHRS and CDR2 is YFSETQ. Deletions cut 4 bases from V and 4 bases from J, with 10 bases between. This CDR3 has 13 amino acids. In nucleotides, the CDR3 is TGCGCCAGCAGCCTTTCCCTTGCAGATACGCAGTATTTT. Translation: CASSLSLADTQYF.

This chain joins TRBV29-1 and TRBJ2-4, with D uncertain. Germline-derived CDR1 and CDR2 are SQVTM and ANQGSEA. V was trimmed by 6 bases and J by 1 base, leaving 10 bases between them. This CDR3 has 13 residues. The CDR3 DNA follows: TGCAGCGTAACCCGGAAGGCCAAAAACATTCAGTACTTC. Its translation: CSVTRKAKNIQYF.

This CDR3 reads CASSSGLGSYNSPLHF. The CDR3, as DNA: TGTGCCAGCAGCTCTGGCCTAGGCTCCTATAATTCACCCCTCCACTTT. The chain couples TRBV5-5 to TRBJ1-6; no reliable D call. Germline V lookup: CDR1 SGHKS, CDR2 YYEKEE (reference sequence). This CDR3 region has 16 residues. The V and J ends lost 3 bases and 0 bases respectively, with 10 bases between them.

CDR3 nucleotide sequence: TGTGCCAGTAGTACGGTCCCAGAGGTCACCATATATTTT. This codes for CASSTVPEVTIYF. The chain couples TRBV19 to TRBJ1-3, with no clear D. V lost 4 bases to trimming and J lost 9 bases, with 13 bases between them. Germline loops: CDR1 LNHDA, CDR2 SQIVND (reference sequence). CDR3 length: 13 amino acids.

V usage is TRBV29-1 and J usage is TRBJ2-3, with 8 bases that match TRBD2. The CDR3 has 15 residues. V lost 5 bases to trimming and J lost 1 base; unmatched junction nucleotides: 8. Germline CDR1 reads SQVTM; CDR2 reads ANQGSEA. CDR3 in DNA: TGCAGCGTTCAAACCGTAGCGGGACGCACAGATACGCAGTATTTT. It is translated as CSVQTVAGRTDTQYF.

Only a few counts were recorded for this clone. DNA of the CDR3: TGTGCCAGTAGTATTTCCGGACAGGCTCGCACCTATGGCTACACCTTC. It encodes CASSISGQARTYGYTF. The V gene is TRBV19, the J gene TRBJ1-2; 7 bases agree with TRBD1. The CDR3 extends over 16 amino acids. The V gene end was trimmed by 3 bases and the J gene end by 4 bases; junction bases not matched to a gene: 11. CDR1 LNHDA and CDR2 SQIVND come from the germline V gene (reference sequence).

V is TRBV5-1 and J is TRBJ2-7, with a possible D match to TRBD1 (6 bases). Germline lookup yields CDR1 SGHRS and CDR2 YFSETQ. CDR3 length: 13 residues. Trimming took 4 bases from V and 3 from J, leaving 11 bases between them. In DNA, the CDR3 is TGCGCCAGCAGCATCGGGACAAGCTACGAGCAGTACTTC. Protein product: CASSIGTSYEQYF.

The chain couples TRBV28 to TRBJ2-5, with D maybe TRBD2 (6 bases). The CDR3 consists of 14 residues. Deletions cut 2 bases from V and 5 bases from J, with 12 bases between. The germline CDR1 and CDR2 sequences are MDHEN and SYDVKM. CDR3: CASSLGGVGETQYF. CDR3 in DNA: TGTGCCAGCAGTTTAGGAGGGGTTGGGGAGACCCAGTACTTC.

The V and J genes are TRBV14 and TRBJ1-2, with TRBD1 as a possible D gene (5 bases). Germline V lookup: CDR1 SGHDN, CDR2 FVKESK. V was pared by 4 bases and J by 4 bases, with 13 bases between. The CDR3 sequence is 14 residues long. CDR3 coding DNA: TGTGCCAGCAGCCCTTTCCAGGGTACCTATGGCTACACCTTC. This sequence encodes CASSPFQGTYGYTF. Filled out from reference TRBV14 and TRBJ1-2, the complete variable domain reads EAGVTQFPSHSVIEKGQTVTLRCDPISGHDNLYWYRRVMGKEIKFLLHFVKESKQDESGMPNNRFLAERTGGTYSTLKVQPAELEDSGVYFCASSPFQGTYGYTFGSGTRLTVV.

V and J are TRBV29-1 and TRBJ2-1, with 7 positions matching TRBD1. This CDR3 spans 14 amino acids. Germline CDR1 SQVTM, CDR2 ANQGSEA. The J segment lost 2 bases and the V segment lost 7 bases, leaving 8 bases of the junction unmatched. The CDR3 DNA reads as TGCAGCGCCTCCCTCGGGACAGCCTACAATGAGCAGTTCTTC. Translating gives CSASLGTAYNEQFF.

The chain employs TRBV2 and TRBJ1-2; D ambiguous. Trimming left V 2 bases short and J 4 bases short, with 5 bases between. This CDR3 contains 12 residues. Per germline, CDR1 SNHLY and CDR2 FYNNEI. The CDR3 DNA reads TGTGCCAGCAGTGAAAGCAGCTATGGCTACACCTTC. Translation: CASSESSYGYTF.